The rows below give T cell receptor beta chains drawn from one sample of a study of cytomegalovirus exposure and HLA in healthy donors. Produced via immunoSEQ multiplex PCR; TCRdb's table is partial and in-frame only. The table records roughly 230,000 clones, nearly 95% of them present only once. Sequencing was done on a sample of PBMCs. The receptor set was obtained from a girl aged 2-9 years in good health and CMV-seronegative. Each CDR3 is given with its conserved first and last residue. Each record gives: CDR3 protein, V gene, J gene.

CDR3 protein: CASSTTGGGEQYF
V gene: TRBV19
J gene: TRBJ2-7

CDR3 protein: CASSDLGSEQFF
V gene: TRBV10-1
J gene: TRBJ2-1

CDR3 protein: CASSRPSGGNYEQYF
V gene: TRBV5-6
J gene: TRBJ2-7

CDR3 protein: CASSSQGNYGYTF
V gene: TRBV19
J gene: TRBJ1-2

CDR3 protein: CASSPGFGGPAFF
V gene: TRBV11-1
J gene: TRBJ1-1

CDR3 protein: CASSLGTSGGPYNEQFF
V gene: TRBV11-2
J gene: TRBJ2-1

CDR3 protein: CASSLAGSGVFTDTQYF
V gene: TRBV5-4
J gene: TRBJ2-3

CDR3 protein: CASSGGDGFGTQYF
V gene: TRBV9
J gene: TRBJ2-3

CDR3 protein: CASSLELTEQYF
V gene: TRBV7-9
J gene: TRBJ2-7

CDR3 protein: CASSERQGDGYTF
V gene: TRBV10-2
J gene: TRBJ1-2

CDR3 protein: CASSLLGPRSGQYEQYF
V gene: TRBV7-9
J gene: TRBJ2-7

CDR3 protein: CASSQGQGAIYTEAFF
V gene: TRBV18
J gene: TRBJ1-1

CDR3 protein: CASSRSRTGKETQYF
V gene: TRBV28
J gene: TRBJ2-5

CDR3 protein: CASSQLEGLGWTDGYTF
V gene: TRBV27
J gene: TRBJ1-2

CDR3 protein: CASRGLAGGDEQYF
V gene: TRBV6-1
J gene: TRBJ2-7

CDR3 protein: CASRVAYGYTF
V gene: TRBV28
J gene: TRBJ1-2

CDR3 protein: CASSPQGKQPQHF
V gene: TRBV6-5
J gene: TRBJ1-5

CDR3 protein: CASSPPGGTTNYGYTF
V gene: TRBV18
J gene: TRBJ1-2

CDR3 protein: CALQGGTYEQYF
V gene: TRBV30
J gene: .

CDR3 protein: CASSFKKDFGGPSYNEQFF
V gene: TRBV5-1
J gene: TRBJ2-1

CDR3 protein: CAWSVQGGSYEQYF
V gene: TRBV30
J gene: TRBJ2-7

CDR3 protein: CASSPRGQPFNTGELFF
V gene: TRBV18
J gene: TRBJ2-2

CDR3 protein: CASSYSAQGRDTEAFF
V gene: TRBV6-6
J gene: TRBJ1-1

CDR3 protein: CASSYRLGLAATYEQYF
V gene: TRBV11-2
J gene: TRBJ2-7

CDR3 protein: CASSVVGTSLFF
V gene: TRBV9
J gene: TRBJ2-1

CDR3 protein: CASSEGLAGTGELFF
V gene: TRBV10-1
J gene: TRBJ2-2

CDR3 protein: CAWSGAGTGAYEQYF
V gene: TRBV30
J gene: TRBJ2-7

CDR3 protein: CAWSSGTEMNTEAFF
V gene: TRBV30
J gene: TRBJ1-1

CDR3 protein: CASSASYGVQETQYF
V gene: TRBV11-2
J gene: TRBJ2-5

CDR3 protein: CSVETQNIQYF
V gene: TRBV29-1
J gene: TRBJ2-4

CDR3 protein: CASSLSGTISNQPQHF
V gene: TRBV5-6
J gene: TRBJ1-5

CDR3 protein: CASSFRETTEAFF
V gene: TRBV6-5
J gene: TRBJ1-1

CDR3 protein: CASATGVYGYTF
V gene: TRBV6-5
J gene: TRBJ1-2

CDR3 protein: CASGFPGQGGYGYTF
V gene: TRBV5-4
J gene: TRBJ1-2

CDR3 protein: CASSQERRTDTQYF
V gene: TRBV14
J gene: TRBJ2-3

CDR3 protein: CAWSPPGNTIYF
V gene: TRBV30
J gene: TRBJ1-3

CDR3 protein: CASSGRARGTDTQYF
V gene: TRBV19
J gene: TRBJ2-3

CDR3 protein: CASSFRRTGDQPQHF
V gene: TRBV6-5
J gene: TRBJ1-5

CDR3 protein: CASSLGIAGVNTGELFF
V gene: TRBV5-4
J gene: TRBJ2-2

CDR3 protein: CASSYSSGTGIEKLFF
V gene: TRBV6-6
J gene: TRBJ1-4

CDR3 protein: CASSLAGNVNTEAFF
V gene: TRBV11-2
J gene: TRBJ1-1

CDR3 protein: CASSPYSAGGLEQYF
V gene: TRBV7-2
J gene: TRBJ2-7

CDR3 protein: CASSLDSYRAGDYGYTF
V gene: TRBV11-2
J gene: TRBJ1-2